This is a list of T cell receptor beta chains from one sample in a study of Ad26.COV2.S vaccination and SARS-CoV-2 variants. Sequenced by immunoSEQ multiplex PCR; TCRdb stores in-frame clones only, minus some. There are roughly 150,000 clones in the sample; roughly 85% occur only once, and about 5% lies in the top ten. The sample consisted of peripheral blood, taken after recovery from COVID-19. Receptors originate from a human donor who had recovered from COVID-19. Each CDR3 is given with its conserved first and last residue. The D gene is left open where the match is weak. Expanded clones get a size class; other rows say once, few or many, or leave the size out.

TRBJ2-7 | - | TRBV28 | - | TGTGCCAGCAGTTTAAGCAGATACGAGCAGTACTTC | CASSLSRYEQYF
TRBJ1-5 | once | TRBV12-3/TRBV12-4 | - | TGTGCCAGCAGTTTGAACAATCAGCCCCAGCATTTT | CASSLNNQPQHF
TRBJ1-2 | - | TRBV10-2 | - | TGCGCCAGCAGTACCAAGCCCAGGGAGAATGGCTACACCTTC | CASSTKPRENGYTF
TRBJ2-7 | - | TRBV6-2/TRBV6-3 | - | TGTGCCAGCAGCGACGATTGGGGCGGGAAGAGCTCCTACGAGCAGTACTTC | CASSDDWGGKSSYEQYF
TRBJ2-7 | - | TRBV28 | - | TGTGCCAGCAGTTTAAATGCGGCTAGCTACGAGCAGTACTTC | CASSLNAASYEQYF
TRBJ2-1 | - | TRBV4-1 | - | TGCGCCAGCAGCCGCACCGACCCGGCGGAGCAGTTCTTC | CASSRTDPAEQFF
TRBJ1-2 | - | TRBV27 | - | TGTGCCAGCTACAGGTTTTCCTATGGCTACACCTTC | CASYRFSYGYTF
TRBJ1-2 | - | TRBV10-1 | - | TGCGCCAGCAGTGAGTCCGGGACGTATGGCTACACCTTC | CASSESGTYGYTF
TRBJ2-7 | - | TRBV4-3 | - | TGCGCCAGCAGCCAAAAACCGGGACTCTACGAGCAGTACTTC | CASSQKPGLYEQYF
TRBJ1-1 | - | TRBV6-5 | - | TGTGCCAGCAGGTGGGGAAGTTCCACTGAAGCTTTCTTT | CASRWGSSTEAFF
TRBJ2-7 | - | TRBV6-5 | TRBD1 | TGTGCCAGCAGGGGACAGCTTTCTTACTACGAGCAGTACTTC | CASRGQLSYYEQYF
TRBJ1-4 | - | TRBV2 | - | TGTGCCAGCAGTGAAGATCAGGCCAAGGGGGCTAATGAAAAACTGTTTTTT | CASSEDQAKGANEKLFF
TRBJ2-2 | - | TRBV7-9 | TRBD1 | TGTGCCAGCAGCCTAGGGACAGTAGGATGGGACACCGGGGAGCTGTTTTTT | CASSLGTVGWDTGELFF
TRBJ1-2 | - | TRBV4-2 | TRBD1 | TGTGCCACCAGCCAAGGGGGGGGACAGGGGGCGTATGGCTACACCTTC | CATSQGGGQGAYGYTF
TRBJ2-4 | - | TRBV7-8 | - | TGTGCCAGCAGCTTAGGGGGGAAAAACATTCAGTACTTC | CASSLGGKNIQYF
TRBJ1-2 | - | TRBV25-1 | - | TGTGCCAGCAGTGCTGGGCACTATGGCTACACCTTC | CASSAGHYGYTF
TRBJ1-1 | - | TRBV7-9 | TRBD1 | TGTGCCAGCAGCCCAATCCGAGGGGGCGCCACTGAAGCTTTCTTT | CASSPIRGGATEAFF
TRBJ2-7 | - | TRBV5-4 | TRBD1 | TGTGCCAGCAGCGACCGGGACAGGGGTTCCTACGAGCAGTACTTC | CASSDRDRGSYEQYF
TRBJ1-5 | - | TRBV6-2/TRBV6-3 | - | TGTGCCAGCAGTTACTTGGCAGTAACCTATCAGCCCCAGCATTTT | CASSYLAVTYQPQHF
TRBJ2-1 | few | TRBV7-2 | - | TGTGCCAGCAGAGCTCAGGCTATCTCCTACAATGAGCAGTTCTTC | CASRAQAISYNEQFF
TRBJ1-4 | - | TRBV28 | TRBD1 | TGTGCCAGCAGTTTAAGGCAGGGGGCTTCCCTGGCAACTAATGAAAAACTGTTTTTT | CASSLRQGASLATNEKLFF
TRBJ1-6 | - | TRBV15 | - | TGTGCCACCAGCGATGGACCGGGTAAAAATTCACCCCTCCACTTT | CATSDGPGKNSPLHF
TRBJ2-7 | - | TRBV6-6 | - | TGTGCCAGCAGTCCCCCGACGGGGAACGAGCAGTACTTC | CASSPPTGNEQYF
TRBJ2-2 | - | TRBV7-8 | - | TGTGCCAGCAGCTTTGGGTCTGGCAGGGTATCCGGGGAGCTGTTTTTT | CASSFGSGRVSGELFF
TRBJ2-1 | few | TRBV3-1/TRBV3-2 | - | TGTGCCAGCAGCCAAACCCACGACCTCCTAGGGTTCTTC | CASSQTHDLLGFF
TRBJ2-2 | - | TRBV7-2 | - | TGTGCCAGCAGCTCAGGGGACACCGGGGAGCTGTTTTTT | CASSSGDTGELFF
TRBJ2-3 | - | TRBV30 | - | TGTGCCTGGAGGGACCGGTCGGCTGCAAATACGCAGTATTTT | CAWRDRSAANTQYF
TRBJ2-4 | - | TRBV5-1 | TRBD2 | TGCGCCAGCAGCGTAGGCGGGGGTCCGGTAGGAAACATTCAGTACTTC | CASSVGGGPVGNIQYF
TRBJ2-7 | - | TRBV6-6 | - | TGTGCCAGCAGTTACCCTCGACAGTTCCCCGAGCAGTACTTC | CASSYPRQFPEQYF
TRBJ2-5 | - | TRBV19 | - | TGTGCCAGTAGAGACAGTTCCCAAGAGACCCAGTACTTC | CASRDSSQETQYF
TRBJ1-5 | few | TRBV28 | - | TGTGCCAGCAGTCTACAGGATCAGCCCCAGCATTTT | CASSLQDQPQHF
TRBJ1-2 | - | TRBV6-5 | TRBD1 | TGTGCCAGCAGTTACGCCGGGACAGGGGATTTCTTTGGCTACACCTTC | CASSYAGTGDFFGYTF
TRBJ1-1 | - | TRBV7-2 | - | TGTGCCAGCAGCTTAAATTCGCCGGGAGCAAACACTGAAGCTTTCTTT | CASSLNSPGANTEAFF
TRBJ1-1 | - | TRBV28 | - | TGTGCCAGCAGTTCGGTGTTGGGGCTCCACACTGAAGCTTTCTTT | CASSSVLGLHTEAFF
TRBJ1-1 | few | TRBV7-2 | TRBD1 | TGTGCCAGCAGCCTCACAGGGGGCATGTCGACTGAAGCTTTCTTT | CASSLTGGMSTEAFF
TRBJ2-1 | - | TRBV2 | - | TGTGCCAGCAGTGACGGGGAGTATCCGAATGAGCAGTTCTTC | CASSDGEYPNEQFF
TRBJ1-1 | - | TRBV29-1 | - | TGCAGCGCCTCGCCACATGAGAACACTGAAGCTTTCTTT | CSASPHENTEAFF
TRBJ2-3 | - | TRBV6-6 | - | TGTGCCAGCAGTGCCAAGGGACCCCTGGGGACAGATACGCAGTATTTT | CASSAKGPLGTDTQYF
TRBJ2-7 | - | TRBV19 | - | TGTGCCAGTAGTTACGGGAGTTCCTACGAGCAGTACTTC | CASSYGSSYEQYF
TRBJ2-7 | - | TRBV6-6 | TRBD1 | TGTGCCAGCAGCCCGGGACAGACCTACGAGCAGTACTTC | CASSPGQTYEQYF